This paragraph covers one T cell receptor (beta chain) sequence. Its antigen is unidentified. Trimming removed 6 bases from V and 1 base from J; junction bases left unmatched: 11. Germline assignment: CDR1 SGHVS and CDR2 FNYEAQ. The length of the CDR3 is 17 residues. This entry is derived from a study of cytomegalovirus exposure and HLA in healthy donors. Study at large: Of the donors genotyped, several hundred in all, 65% to 90% fell in the Caucasian-associated ancestry cluster. Study findings and constraints: V- and J-gene trimming of TCR beta was linked (in a later analysis) to a missense DCLRE1C variant.

PCR used 60 Vbeta primers and 13 Jbeta primers. The assay was immunoSEQ multiplex PCR, and TCRdb's table has in-frame clones only and misses some. The sample contains 150,000 to 200,000 clones, over 65% of which appear only once. The chain is built from TRBV7-6 and TRBJ1-1; TRBD1 matches at 10 bases. The sequenced material came from PBMCs. The clonotype was recovered from a woman aged 30 to 39 in good health and CMV-seronegative. The DNA of the CDR3 is TGTGCCAGCAGACCCCTCCGGGACAGGGGCGAGAACACTGAAGCTTTCTTT. Encoded protein: CASRPLRDRGENTEAFF.